What follows are 23 T cell receptor beta chains derived from one specimen sequenced in a study of radiotherapy plus CTLA-4 blockade in lung cancer. Assay: immunoSEQ multiplex PCR; the TCRdb copy retains only in-frame clones and omits some. The table shows 55,000 to 70,000 clones, with less than 80% occurring only once. The sample here was peripheral blood, taken from a patient treated with radiotherapy plus ipilimumab. The receptors were gathered from a human donor with non-small cell lung cancer who had a complete response to radiotherapy plus ipilimumab.

The J gene is TRBJ2-5, the V gene TRBV9; 8 nucleotides align to TRBD1. CDR1 SGDLS and CDR2 YYNGEE come from the germline V gene. Trimming removed 0 bases from V and 4 bases from J; junction bases left unmatched: 5. The CDR3 sequence is 15 residues long. The CDR3 reads CASSVAPQGVETQYF. The CDR3 region has the DNA TGTGCCAGCAGCGTAGCCCCACAGGGGGTAGAGACCCAGTACTTC.

This chain connects TRBV10-3 to TRBJ2-2; possible D gene TRBD1, 5 bases. V lost 8 bases and J 5 bases, leaving 15 bases between the germline ends. Germline V gene data show CDR1 as ENHRY and CDR2 as SYGVKD. The CDR3 consists of 14 residues. The CDR3, as DNA: TGTGCCATCCGGTCAGCAGGGCGGACCGGGGAGCTGTTTTTT. It is translated as CAIRSAGRTGELFF.

This chain connects TRBV5-6 to TRBJ1-5; unclear D gene. The ends were cut back, 1 base at V and 3 bases at J, with 11 bases in the middle. The CDR3 runs 15 residues. In germline, CDR1 is SGHDT, CDR2 YYEEEE. CDR3 nucleotide sequence: TGTGCCAGCAGCTTGCTTGGGCAGGACAATCAGCCCCAGCATTTT. Its protein product is CASSLLGQDNQPQHF.

The rearrangement joins TRBV6-1 to TRBJ1-5; D may be TRBD1 (6 bases). Germline V gives CDR1 MNHNS, CDR2 SASEGT. The CDR3 is made up of 15 amino acids. V was shortened by 5 bases and J by 3 bases, with 14 bases between the two germline ends. As DNA, the CDR3 is TGTGCCAGCAGTTTTGAAGGGGGAATCAATCAGCCCCAGCATTTT. Its protein product is CASSFEGGINQPQHF.

The chain has TRBV9 and TRBJ2-7, with 9 bases fitting TRBD1. The CDR3 is 15 residues long. V trimming: 4 bases; J trimming: 3 bases; junction bases outside the gene matches: 8. Germline V gene lookup returns CDR1 SGDLS and CDR2 YYNGEE. The CDR3, as DNA: TGTGCCAGCAGCCCACAAGGGACAGGGAACTACGAGCAGTACTTC. This gives the protein CASSPQGTGNYEQYF.

The gene calls are TRBV7-2 and TRBJ1-3; D call uncertain. The CDR3 runs 20 residues. The V and J ends lost 0 bases and 0 bases respectively, with 21 bases between them. From germline, CDR1 is SGHTA and CDR2 FQGNSA. The CDR3 DNA is TGTGCCAGCAGCTTAGCGAGGTCCCAGACCCAATTTTTCTCTGGAAACACCATATATTTT. Translated: CASSLARSQTQFFSGNTIYF.

This clone was observed a handful of times. The V and J genes are TRBV7-2 and TRBJ2-1; 12 nucleotides agree with TRBD2. The V and J ends lost 2 bases and 6 bases, in that order; junction bases with no gene match: 8. Looked up from germline, CDR1 is SGHTA and CDR2 is FQGNSA. CDR3 size: 17 residues. CDR3 DNA sequence: TGTGCCAGCAGCTTATCGGGGAGGACTAGCGGGGCCAATGAGCAGTTCTTC. This codes for CASSLSGRTSGANEQFF.

The chain employs TRBV7-2 and TRBJ1-3, with 8 bases aligning to TRBD1. V lost 5 bases to trimming and J lost 3 bases; unmatched junction nucleotides: 3. Germline CDR1 SGHTA, CDR2 FQGNSA. The length of the CDR3 is 14 residues. This chain's CDR3 is CASSMDRVGNTIYF. CDR3 bases: TGTGCCAGCAGCATGGACAGGGTTGGAAACACCATATATTTT.

The genes are TRBV29-1 and TRBJ1-2; 10 nucleotides match TRBD1. Germline CDR1 SQVTM, CDR2 ANQGSEA. The junction had 6 bases not matched to a gene; V was cut back by 1 base and J by 7 bases. The CDR3 covers 14 residues. CDR3 sequence (DNA): TGCAGCGTTGAAGTGACAGGGGGCGAGGGTGGCTACACCTTC. Its protein is CSVEVTGGEGGYTF.

The chain carries TRBV7-9 and TRBJ1-2, with D maybe TRBD1 (6 bases). The V end was cut by 5 bases, the J end by 8 bases, with 12 bases between. In germline, CDR1 is SEHNR, CDR2 FQNEAQ (reference sequence). The CDR3 extends over 12 amino acids. This chain's CDR3 is CASSNREYGYTF. The CDR3, as DNA: TGTGCCAGCAGCAACAGGGAGTACGGCTACACCTTC.

The chain has TRBV18 and TRBJ1-3; TRBD1 matches 8 bases. The CDR3 contains 17 residues. CDR1 and CDR2 from the germline V gene are KGHSH and LQKENI. V shed 3 bases and J 0 bases; nucleotides not matched to a gene: 7. Written as DNA, the CDR3 is TGTGCCAGCTCACCCGGACAGGGAGGACTCTCTGGAAACACCATATATTTT. Protein: CASSPGQGGLSGNTIYF.

This chain links TRBV6-1 with TRBJ2-2, with TRBD1 matching over 10 bases. V trimming: 7 bases; J trimming: 7 bases; junction bases outside the gene matches: 9. This CDR3 comprises 15 residues. From germline, CDR1 is MNHNS and CDR2 SASEGT. CDR3 nucleotides: TGTGCCAGCAAGGGACAGGGGTTACGGGTCGGGGAGCTGTTTTTT. Protein sequence: CASKGQGLRVGELFF.

The chain has TRBV20-1 and TRBJ1-2; no reliable D call. Germline V lookup: CDR1 DFQATT, CDR2 SNEGSKA (reference sequence). V was cut by 2 bases and J by 3 bases, with 4 bases left in between. The CDR3 runs 11 residues. The CDR3, as DNA: TGCAGTGCTAGACAGGACTATGGCTACACCTTC. Amino acids: CSARQDYGYTF.

The chain links TRBV11-2 to TRBJ1-6; TRBD1 might be the D (6 bases). The CDR3 runs 16 residues. Germline V gene lookup returns CDR1 SGHAT and CDR2 FQNNGV. Trimming removed 4 bases from V and 6 bases from J, with 16 bases in between. CDR3 protein: CASSYLSGGGNSPLHF. The CDR3 nucleotides read TGTGCCAGCAGCTACCTTTCGGGGGGCGGTAATTCACCCCTCCACTTT. Based on the CDR3 plus reference TRBV11-2 and TRBJ1-6, the full variable domain is EAGVAQSPRYKIIEKRQSVAFWCNPISGHATLYWYQQILGQGPKLLIQFQNNGVVDDSQLPKDRFSAERLKGVDSTLKIQPAKLEDSAVYLCASSYLSGGGNSPLHFGNGTRLTVT.

The chain joins TRBV28 to TRBJ1-1; D is undetermined. The CDR3 runs 15 residues. Between the trimmed V and J ends, which lost 2 bases and 7 bases, there was a span of 17 bases. Germline lookup yields CDR1 MDHEN and CDR2 SYDVKM. In nucleotides, the CDR3 is TGTGCCAGCAGTTTACCCGGCGGCATAGGGAGTGAAGCTTTCTTT. Protein sequence: CASSLPGGIGSEAFF. The full variable domain, rest sourced from reference TRBV28 and TRBJ1-1, is DVKVTQSSRYLVKRTGEKVFLECVQDMDHENMFWYRQDPGLGLRLIYFSYDVKMKEKGDIPEGYSVSREKKERFSLILESASTNQTSMYLCASSLPGGIGSEAFFGQGTRLTVV.

This clone was recorded once. The chain uses TRBV30 and TRBJ2-3, with TRBD1 matching 9 bases. With V trimmed by 0 bases and J by 2 bases, 3 bases remained unmatched. CDR3 length equals 15 residues. The germline CDR1 and CDR2 sequences are GTSNPN and SVGIG (reference sequence). CDR3 in amino acids: CAWSVGQGNTDTQYF. DNA of the CDR3: TGTGCCTGGAGTGTGGGACAGGGTAACACAGATACGCAGTATTTT.

The chain combines TRBV30 with TRBJ2-7; maybe TRBD1 (6 bases). This CDR3 has 14 residues. CDR1 is GTSNPN and CDR2 is SVGIG in the germline V gene (reference sequence). V lost 3 bases and J lost 3, with 15 bases in between. The CDR3 loop reads CAWSRNIGGYEQYV. CDR3 sequence (DNA): TGTGCCTGGAGCCGAAATATAGGGGGCTACGAGCAGTACGTC.

This chain uses TRBV29-1 with TRBJ2-7, with D unresolved. The V end lost 4 bases, the J end lost 0 bases, and 13 bases lay between the germline ends. The CDR3 covers 14 residues. Germline V CDR1 and CDR2: SQVTM, ANQGSEA. DNA of the CDR3: TGCAGCGTTGGCGGTCTGTCAAACTCCTACGAGCAGTACTTC. It translates to CSVGGLSNSYEQYF.

This chain uses TRBV27 with TRBJ1-4; possible D gene TRBD1, 6 bases. This CDR3 is built from 13 residues. From germline, CDR1 is MNHEY and CDR2 SMNVEV (reference sequence). The V and J ends lost 2 bases and 8 bases respectively, with 9 bases between them. The CDR3 loop reads CASSLNRVEKLFF. The DNA for the CDR3 is TGTGCCAGCAGTTTAAACAGGGTCGAAAAACTGTTTTTT.

This rearrangement joins TRBV9 to TRBJ2-3; TRBD2 matches 8 bases. The length of the CDR3 is 15 residues. Germline assignment: CDR1 SGDLS and CDR2 YYNGEE. J gave up 7 bases and V 1 base, and 8 bases lay outside the gene matches. CDR3 sequence reads: CASSVKPGGRNTQYF. CDR3 coding DNA: TGTGCCAGCAGCGTAAAGCCGGGGGGGAGAAATACGCAGTATTTT.

This sequence joins TRBV2 and TRBJ2-7; 7 bases agree with TRBD1. Germline CDR1 reads SNHLY; CDR2 reads FYNNEI. This CDR3 contains 12 residues. The J segment lost 2 bases and the V segment lost 11 bases, leaving 6 bases of the junction unmatched. The CDR3 reads CASRTGPYEQYF. The CDR3 nucleotides read TGTGCCTCTAGGACAGGACCCTACGAGCAGTACTTC. Full variable domain (rest looked up from reference TRBV2 and TRBJ2-7): EPEVTQTPSHQVTQMGQEVILRCVPISNHLYFYWYRQILGQKVEFLVSFYNNEISEKSEIFDDQFSVERPDGSNFTLKIRSTKLEDSAMYFCASRTGPYEQYFGPGTRLTVT.

The V gene is TRBV29-1, the J gene TRBJ1-2; TRBD1 agrees at 12 bases. Germline loops: CDR1 SQVTM, CDR2 ANQGSEA. The J segment lost 8 bases and the V segment lost 4 bases, leaving 11 bases of the junction unmatched. CDR3 size: 15 residues. The CDR3 protein is CSVGEGGTGGLGYTF. In nucleotides, the CDR3 is TGCAGCGTTGGGGAGGGTGGGACAGGGGGCTTGGGCTACACCTTC.

J is TRBJ2-1 and V is TRBV29-1; 9 nucleotides align to TRBD1. The CDR3 extends over 15 amino acids. CDR1 and CDR2 from the germline V gene are SQVTM and ANQGSEA. The V segment lost 6 bases and the J segment 7 bases; nucleotides outside the gene matches: 13. The CDR3 sequence is CSVNTITDRGNEQFF. The DNA of the CDR3 is TGCAGCGTCAATACAATAACGGACAGGGGAAATGAGCAGTTCTTC.